This T cell receptor beta chain was recovered during a study of human T cells and chemical hapten exposure. Time point of the sample: patch test 1, 2 weeks after DPC sensitization. Treatment of the sample: therapeutic diphenylcyclopropenone sensitization with weekly scalp DPC. TCRdb recomputed calls from the RACE reads with MiXCR, one row per CDR3 protein. Of 150,000 to 200,000 distinct CDR3 sequences in the sample, about 14% are singletons; the top ten hold 1.5% to 2%. This clonotype was picked up many times. This CDR3 contains 15 residues. The germline V and J ends were trimmed by 0 bases and 7 bases, with 13 bases remaining between them. The germline V gene has CDR1 LNHDA and CDR2 SQIVND (reference sequence).

The clonotype comes from a woman younger than 45 with alopecia areata. Some clones in this sample may be carry-over from other donors' samples. The starting material was whole blood, obtained in connection with sensitization to the hapten diphenylcyclopropenone (DPC). The rearrangement joins TRBV19 to TRBJ1-5, with D unresolved. The CDR3 DNA reads as TGTGCCAGTAGTATAGAGAGAGTTTTAGGGCAGCCCCAGCATTTT. Its translation is CASSIERVLGQPQHF.